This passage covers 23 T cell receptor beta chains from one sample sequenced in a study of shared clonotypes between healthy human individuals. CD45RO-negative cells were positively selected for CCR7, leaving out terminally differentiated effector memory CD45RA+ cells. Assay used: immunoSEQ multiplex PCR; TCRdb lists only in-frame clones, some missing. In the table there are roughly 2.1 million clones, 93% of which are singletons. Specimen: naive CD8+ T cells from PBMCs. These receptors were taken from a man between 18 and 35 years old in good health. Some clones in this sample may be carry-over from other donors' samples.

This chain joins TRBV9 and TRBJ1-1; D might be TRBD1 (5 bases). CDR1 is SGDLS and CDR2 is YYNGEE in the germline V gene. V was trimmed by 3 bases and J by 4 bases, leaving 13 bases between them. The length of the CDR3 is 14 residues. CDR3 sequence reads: CASSGPGDLTEAFF. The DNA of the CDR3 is TGTGCCAGCAGCGGGCCGGGGGACCTCACTGAAGCTTTCTTT.

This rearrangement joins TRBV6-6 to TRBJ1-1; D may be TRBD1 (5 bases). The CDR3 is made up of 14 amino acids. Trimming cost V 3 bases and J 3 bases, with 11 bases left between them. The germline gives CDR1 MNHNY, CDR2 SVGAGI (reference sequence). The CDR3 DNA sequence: TGTGCCAGCAGTTATCGGCAGGGTGACACTGAAGCTTTCTTT. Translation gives CASSYRQGDTEAFF.

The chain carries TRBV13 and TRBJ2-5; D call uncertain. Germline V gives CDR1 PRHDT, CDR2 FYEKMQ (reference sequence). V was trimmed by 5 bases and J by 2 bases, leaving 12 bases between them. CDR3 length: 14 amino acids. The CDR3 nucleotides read TGTGCCAGCAGCACCCGGGCCGGACAAGAGACCCAGTACTTC. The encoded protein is CASSTRAGQETQYF.

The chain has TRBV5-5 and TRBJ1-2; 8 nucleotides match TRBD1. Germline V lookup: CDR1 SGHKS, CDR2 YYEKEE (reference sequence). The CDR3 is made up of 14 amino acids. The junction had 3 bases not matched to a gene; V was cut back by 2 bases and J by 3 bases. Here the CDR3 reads CASSFHRGDYGYTF. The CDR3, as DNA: TGTGCCAGCAGCTTTCACAGGGGGGACTATGGCTACACCTTC.

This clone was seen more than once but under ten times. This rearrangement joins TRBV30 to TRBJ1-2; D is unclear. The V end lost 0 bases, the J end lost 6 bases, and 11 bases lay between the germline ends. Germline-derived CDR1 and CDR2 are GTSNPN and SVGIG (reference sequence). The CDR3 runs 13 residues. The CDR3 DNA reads TGTGCCTGGAGTGTAGGCTCAGAAGATGGCTACACCTTC. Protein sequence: CAWSVGSEDGYTF. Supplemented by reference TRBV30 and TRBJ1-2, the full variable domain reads SQTIHQWPATLVQPVGSPLSLECTVEGTSNPNLYWYRQAAGRGLQLLFYSVGIGQISSEVPQNLSASRPQDRQFILSSKKLLLSDSGFYLCAWSVGSEDGYTFGSGTRLTVV.

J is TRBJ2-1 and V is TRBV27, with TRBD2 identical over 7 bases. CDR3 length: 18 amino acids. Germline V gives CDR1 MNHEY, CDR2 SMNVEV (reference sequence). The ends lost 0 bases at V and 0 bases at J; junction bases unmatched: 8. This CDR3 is CASSLSGGRASSYNEQFF. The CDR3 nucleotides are TGTGCCAGCAGTTTATCGGGGGGGAGGGCTAGCTCCTACAATGAGCAGTTCTTC.

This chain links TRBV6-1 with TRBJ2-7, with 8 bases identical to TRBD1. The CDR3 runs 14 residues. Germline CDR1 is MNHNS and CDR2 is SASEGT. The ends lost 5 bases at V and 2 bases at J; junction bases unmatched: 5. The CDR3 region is CASSTNRGAYEQYF. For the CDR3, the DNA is TGTGCCAGCAGTACCAACAGGGGGGCCTACGAGCAGTACTTC.

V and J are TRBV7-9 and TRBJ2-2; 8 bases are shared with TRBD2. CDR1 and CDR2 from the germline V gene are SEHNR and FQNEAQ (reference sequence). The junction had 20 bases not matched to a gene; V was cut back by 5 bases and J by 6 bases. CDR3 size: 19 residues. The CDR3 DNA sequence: TGTGCCAGCAGCGGGGCCGGGACTAGAGTGGGCGTGAATGCCGGGGAGCTGTTTTTT. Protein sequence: CASSGAGTRVGVNAGELFF.

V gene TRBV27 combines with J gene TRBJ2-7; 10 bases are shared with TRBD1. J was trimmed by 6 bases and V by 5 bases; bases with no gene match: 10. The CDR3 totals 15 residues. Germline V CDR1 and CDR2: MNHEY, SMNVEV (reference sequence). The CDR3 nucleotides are TGTGCCAGCAGTATACTGGGGACAGGGGAAGTCGAGCAGTACTTC. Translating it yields CASSILGTGEVEQYF.

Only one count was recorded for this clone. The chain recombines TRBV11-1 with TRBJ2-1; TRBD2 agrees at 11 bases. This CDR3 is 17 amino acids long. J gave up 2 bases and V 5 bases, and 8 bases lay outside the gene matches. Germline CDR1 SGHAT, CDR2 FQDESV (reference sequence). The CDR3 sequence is CASSLGTSGPAYNEQFF. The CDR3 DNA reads TGTGCCAGCAGCCTAGGGACTAGCGGACCAGCCTACAATGAGCAGTTCTTC.

For the CDR3, the DNA is TGTGCCAGCAGTTACAGTATCCAGGAAGCTTTCTTT. Amino acid sequence: CASSYSIQEAFF. This chain connects TRBV6-5 to TRBJ1-1; D is uncertain. The germline CDR1 and CDR2 sequences are MNHEY and SVGAGI. This CDR3 comprises 12 residues. With 2 bases removed from V and 8 bases from J, the gap between germline ends came to 9 bases.

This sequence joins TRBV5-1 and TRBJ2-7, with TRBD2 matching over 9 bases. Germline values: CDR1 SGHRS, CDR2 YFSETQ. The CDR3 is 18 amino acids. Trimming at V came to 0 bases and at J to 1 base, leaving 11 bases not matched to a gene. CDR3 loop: CASSLAIGPAGGSYEQYF. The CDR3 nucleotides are TGCGCCAGCAGCTTGGCGATTGGACCAGCGGGAGGTTCCTACGAGCAGTACTTC.

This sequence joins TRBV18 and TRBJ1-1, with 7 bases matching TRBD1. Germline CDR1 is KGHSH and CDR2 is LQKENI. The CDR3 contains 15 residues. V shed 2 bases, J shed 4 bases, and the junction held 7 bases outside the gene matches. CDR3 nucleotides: TGTGCCAGCTCACCAGTAGACAGGGTGGGCACTGAAGCTTTCTTT. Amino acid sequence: CASSPVDRVGTEAFF.

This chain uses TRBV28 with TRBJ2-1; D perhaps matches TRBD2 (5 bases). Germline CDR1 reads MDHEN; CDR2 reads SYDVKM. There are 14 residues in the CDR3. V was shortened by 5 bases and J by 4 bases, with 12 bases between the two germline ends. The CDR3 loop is CASSLIAKYNEQFF. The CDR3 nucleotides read TGTGCCAGCAGTCTAATAGCGAAATACAATGAGCAGTTCTTC.

The CDR3 DNA reads TGTGCCAGCAGCAAAGGAGTTCAGAAGGAGCAGTACTTC. Translating it yields CASSKGVQKEQYF. The gene calls are TRBV7-9 and TRBJ2-7; no firm D call. This CDR3 spans 13 amino acids. V was cut by 5 bases and J by 7 bases, with 15 bases left in between. Germline V gives CDR1 SEHNR, CDR2 FQNEAQ (reference sequence).

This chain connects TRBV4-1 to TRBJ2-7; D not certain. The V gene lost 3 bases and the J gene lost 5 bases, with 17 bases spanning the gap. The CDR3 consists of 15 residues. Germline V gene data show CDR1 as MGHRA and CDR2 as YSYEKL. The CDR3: CASSQTGPKTDEQYF. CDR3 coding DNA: TGCGCCAGCAGCCAGACCGGTCCAAAAACCGACGAGCAGTACTTC.

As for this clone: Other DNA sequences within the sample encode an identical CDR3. CDR3 residues: CASSLGHTEAFF. The CDR3 DNA reads TGTGCCAGCAGCTTGGGACACACTGAAGCTTTCTTT. J is TRBJ1-1 and V is TRBV5-4; D ambiguous. Between the trimmed V and J ends, which lost 0 bases and 3 bases, there was a span of 3 bases. The CDR3 length is 12 residues. From germline, CDR1 is SGHNT and CDR2 YYREEE (reference sequence).

CDR3 sequence: CASSTGTPGYEQYF. DNA for the CDR3: TGTGCCAGTAGCACCGGGACTCCCGGCTACGAGCAGTACTTC. The V call is TRBV19, the J call TRBJ2-7; possibly TRBD2 for D (6 bases). V lost 6 bases to trimming and J lost 3 bases, with 15 bases between them. The germline CDR1 and CDR2 sequences are LNHDA and SQIVND (reference sequence). The CDR3 has 14 residues.

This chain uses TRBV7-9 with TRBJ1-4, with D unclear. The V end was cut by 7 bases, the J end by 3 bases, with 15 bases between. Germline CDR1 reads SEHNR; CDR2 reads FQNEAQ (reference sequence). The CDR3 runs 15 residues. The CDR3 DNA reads TGTGCCAGCATCCAAATAGGCGTAGCTAATGAAAAACTGTTTTTT. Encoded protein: CASIQIGVANEKLFF.

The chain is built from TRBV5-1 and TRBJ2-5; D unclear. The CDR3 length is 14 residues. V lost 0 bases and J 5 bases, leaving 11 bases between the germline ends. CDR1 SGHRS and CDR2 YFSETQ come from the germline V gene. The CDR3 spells CASSLALWGETQYF. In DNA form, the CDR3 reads TGCGCCAGCAGCTTGGCCCTCTGGGGTGAGACCCAGTACTTC.

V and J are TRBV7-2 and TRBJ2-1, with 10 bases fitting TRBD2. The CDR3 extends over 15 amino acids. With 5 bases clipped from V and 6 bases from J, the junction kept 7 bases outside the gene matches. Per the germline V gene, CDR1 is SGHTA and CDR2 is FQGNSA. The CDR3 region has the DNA TGTGCCAGCAGCCGATCTAGCGGGAGTATCAATGAGCAGTTCTTC. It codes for CASSRSSGSINEQFF.

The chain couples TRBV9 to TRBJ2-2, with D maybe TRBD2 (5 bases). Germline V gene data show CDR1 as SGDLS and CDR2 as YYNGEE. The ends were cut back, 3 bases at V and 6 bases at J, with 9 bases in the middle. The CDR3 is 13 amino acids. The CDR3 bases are TGTGCCAGCAGCGAGGTTAGCGCCGGGGAGCTGTTTTTT. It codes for CASSEVSAGELFF.

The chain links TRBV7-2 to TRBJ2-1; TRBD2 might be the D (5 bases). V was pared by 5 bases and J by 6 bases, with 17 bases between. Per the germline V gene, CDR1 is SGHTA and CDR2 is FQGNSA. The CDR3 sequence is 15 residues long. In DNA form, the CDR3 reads TGTGCCAGCAGCGTGGACTGGATGGGGTCCAATGAGCAGTTCTTC. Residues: CASSVDWMGSNEQFF.